This TCR beta chain was observed in a study of shared clonotypes between healthy human individuals. The study, taken as a whole, reports: Genetic and exposure-history diversity was limited by the small donor number.

There are 16 residues in the CDR3. Germline CDR1 and CDR2: SGHDN and FVKESK. V gave up 1 base and J gave up 4 bases, with 14 bases separating them. Concerning this clone: No antigen is known for it.

The protocol was immunoSEQ multiplex PCR, while the TCRdb copy is restricted to in-frame clones and leaves out a portion. The data contain some 2 million clones, approximately 94% of them singletons. CD8 cells regarded as naive lacked CD45RO, were positively chosen for CCR7, and omitted terminally differentiated effector memory CD45RA+ cells. Donors were healthy HIV-negative adults without recently reported acute infections or vaccinations. The source material was naive CD8+ T cells sorted from blood. The sequence was collected from a man aged 18 to 29 in good health. This sequence joins TRBV14 and TRBJ2-1, with unresolved D. CDR3 nucleotides: TGTGCCAGCAGCCAAGTTCTGTCCTCTTTTTACAATGAGCAGTTCTTC. Protein: CASSQVLSSFYNEQFF.